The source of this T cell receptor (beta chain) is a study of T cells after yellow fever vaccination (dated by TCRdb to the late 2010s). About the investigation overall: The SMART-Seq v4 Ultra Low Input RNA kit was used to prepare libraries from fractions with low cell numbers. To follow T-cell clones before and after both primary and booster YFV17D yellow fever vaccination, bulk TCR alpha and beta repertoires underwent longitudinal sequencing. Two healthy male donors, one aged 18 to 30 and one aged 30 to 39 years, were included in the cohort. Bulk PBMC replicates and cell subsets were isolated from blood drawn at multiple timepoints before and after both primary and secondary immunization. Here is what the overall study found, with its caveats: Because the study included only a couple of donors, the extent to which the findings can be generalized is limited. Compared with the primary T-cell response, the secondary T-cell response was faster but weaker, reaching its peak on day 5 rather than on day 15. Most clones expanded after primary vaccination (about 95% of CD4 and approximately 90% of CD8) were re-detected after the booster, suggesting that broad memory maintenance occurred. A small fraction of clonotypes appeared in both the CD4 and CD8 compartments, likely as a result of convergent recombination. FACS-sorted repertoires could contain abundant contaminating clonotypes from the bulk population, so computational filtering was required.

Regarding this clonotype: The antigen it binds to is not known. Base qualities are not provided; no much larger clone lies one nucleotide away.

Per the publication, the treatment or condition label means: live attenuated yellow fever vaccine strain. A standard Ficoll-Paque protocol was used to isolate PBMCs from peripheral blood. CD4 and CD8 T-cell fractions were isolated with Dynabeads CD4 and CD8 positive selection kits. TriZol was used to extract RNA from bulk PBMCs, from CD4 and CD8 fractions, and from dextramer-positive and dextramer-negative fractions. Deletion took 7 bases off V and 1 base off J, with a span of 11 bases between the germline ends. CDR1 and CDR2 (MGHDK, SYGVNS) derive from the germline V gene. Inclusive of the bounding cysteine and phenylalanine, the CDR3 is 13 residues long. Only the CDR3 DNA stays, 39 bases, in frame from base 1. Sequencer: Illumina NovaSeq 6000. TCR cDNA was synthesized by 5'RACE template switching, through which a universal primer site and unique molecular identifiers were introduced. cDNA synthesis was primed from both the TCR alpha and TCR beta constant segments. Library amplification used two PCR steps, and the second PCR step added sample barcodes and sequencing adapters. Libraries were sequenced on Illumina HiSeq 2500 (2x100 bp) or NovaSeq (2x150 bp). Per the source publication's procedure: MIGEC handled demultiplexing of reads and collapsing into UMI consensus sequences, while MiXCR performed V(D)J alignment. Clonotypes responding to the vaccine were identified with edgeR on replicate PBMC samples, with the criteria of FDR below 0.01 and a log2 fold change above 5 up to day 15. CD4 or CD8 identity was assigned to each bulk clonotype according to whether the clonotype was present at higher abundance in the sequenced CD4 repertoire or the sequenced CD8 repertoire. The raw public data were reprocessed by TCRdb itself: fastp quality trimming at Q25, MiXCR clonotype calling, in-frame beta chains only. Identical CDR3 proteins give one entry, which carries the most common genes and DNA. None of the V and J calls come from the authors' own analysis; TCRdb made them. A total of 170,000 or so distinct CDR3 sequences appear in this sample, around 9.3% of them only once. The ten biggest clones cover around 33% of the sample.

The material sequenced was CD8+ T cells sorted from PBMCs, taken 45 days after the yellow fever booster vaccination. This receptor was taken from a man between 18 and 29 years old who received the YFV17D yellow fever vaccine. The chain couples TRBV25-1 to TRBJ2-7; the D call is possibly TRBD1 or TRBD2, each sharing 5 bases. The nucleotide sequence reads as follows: TGTGCCAGCACCCGGGGCTTATCCTACGAGCAGTACTTC. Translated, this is CASTRGLSYEQYF.